These 8 T cell receptor beta chains originate from one sample sequenced in a study of ipilimumab plus nivolumab after autologous stem cell transplantation. Profiling relied on immunoSEQ multiplex PCR, and the TCRdb table lists in-frame clones only, not all of them. The sample consists of about 40,000 clones, nearly 95% of them appearing once. The starting material was PBMCs, obtained in a trial of ipilimumab plus nivolumab as post-transplant consolidation. These receptors originate from a male donor with multiple myeloma.

The V and J genes are TRBV5-1 and TRBJ2-7; D is perhaps TRBD2 (5 bases). Germline V gene lookup returns CDR1 SGHRS and CDR2 YFSETQ. Trimming took 5 bases from V and 2 from J, leaving 11 bases between them. The CDR3 extends over 13 amino acids. The CDR3 here is CASSRDYPYEQYF. Written as DNA, the CDR3 is TGCGCCAGCAGTCGTGACTACCCCTACGAGCAGTACTTC.

V is TRBV6-5 and J is TRBJ1-2; D may be TRBD1 (5 bases). The germline V and J ends were trimmed by 1 base and 0 bases, with 9 bases remaining between them. Germline loops: CDR1 MNHEY, CDR2 SVGAGI. The CDR3 is 15 residues long. The CDR3 sequence: CASSYLAGTNYGYTF. CDR3 coding DNA: TGTGCCAGCAGTTACTTGGCAGGGACTAACTATGGCTACACCTTC.

DNA for the CDR3: TGCGCCAGCAGCTTGACAGGGGGTGACGGTCAGCCCCAGCATTTT. It translates to CASSLTGGDGQPQHF. The chain recombines TRBV5-1 with TRBJ1-5; 8 positions match TRBD1. V was pared by 1 base and J by 6 bases, with 6 bases of the junction left unmatched. This CDR3 is built from 15 residues. The germline gives CDR1 SGHRS, CDR2 YFSETQ.

The chain has TRBV19 and TRBJ2-1; TRBD2 is a possible D gene (5 bases). CDR1 is LNHDA, CDR2 SQIVND, per germline (reference sequence). Trimming left V 0 bases short and J 8 bases short, with 14 bases between. The CDR3 is 15 residues long. CDR3 DNA sequence: TGTGCCAGTAGTATAGAGGTGAGGGTTTTCGATGAGCAGTTCTTC. Protein sequence: CASSIEVRVFDEQFF.

The chain links TRBV5-1 to TRBJ2-5; D not resolved. With 5 bases removed from V and 1 base from J, the gap between germline ends came to 15 bases. There are 15 residues in the CDR3. Germline assignment: CDR1 SGHRS and CDR2 YFSETQ. CDR3 loop: CASSSRLGTQETQYF. The CDR3 nucleotides read TGCGCCAGCAGTTCAAGGCTAGGAACCCAAGAGACCCAGTACTTC.

The chain employs TRBV11-2 and TRBJ2-7; D is perhaps TRBD1 or TRBD2 (5 bases each). CDR3 length: 15 amino acids. The V gene's germline CDR1 is SGHAT and CDR2 FQNNGV. V was cut by 0 bases and J by 2 bases, with 11 bases left in between. Here the CDR3 DNA reads TGTGCCAGCAGCTTAGATTCGGGGCAGACCTACGAGCAGTACTTC. It specifies CASSLDSGQTYEQYF.

The CDR3 DNA sequence: TGCGCCAGCAGCCCCTCAGGGTCAGATACGCAGTATTTT. Protein sequence: CASSPSGSDTQYF. The chain recombines TRBV5-1 with TRBJ2-3, with D possibly TRBD1 on 5 matching bases. There are 13 residues in the CDR3. Germline assignment: CDR1 SGHRS and CDR2 YFSETQ. V lost 4 bases and J 4 bases, leaving 10 bases between the germline ends.

The chain employs TRBV21-1 and TRBJ2-2; TRBD1 is taken as the D call from the table, unchecked against the DNA. TRBV21-1 is a pseudogene locus. The CDR3 totals 15 residues. The CDR3 sequence is CASSWQGAFTGELFF. CDR3 DNA: TGTGCCAGCAGCTGGCAGGGGGCCTTTACCGGGGAGCTGTTTTTT.